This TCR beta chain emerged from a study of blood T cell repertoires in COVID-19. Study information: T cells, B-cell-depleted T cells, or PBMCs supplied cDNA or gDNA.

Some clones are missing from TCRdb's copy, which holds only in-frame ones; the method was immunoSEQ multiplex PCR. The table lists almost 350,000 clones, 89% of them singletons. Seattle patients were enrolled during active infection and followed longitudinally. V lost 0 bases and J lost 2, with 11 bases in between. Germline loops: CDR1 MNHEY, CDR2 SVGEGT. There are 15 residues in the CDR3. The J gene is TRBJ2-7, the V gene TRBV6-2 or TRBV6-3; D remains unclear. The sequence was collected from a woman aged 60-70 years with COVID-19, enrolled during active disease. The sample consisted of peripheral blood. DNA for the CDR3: TGTGCCAGCAGTTACTCTCGCTTTTTAGCCTACGAGCAGTACTTC. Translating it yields CASSYSRFLAYEQYF.